The 22 T cell receptor beta chains below come from one sample, sequenced in a study of identical twins. Using its own MiXCR run on the 5' RACE reads, TCRdb lists one record per CDR3 protein. This sample has approximately 700,000 distinct CDR3 sequences, with over 5% found just once. The material sequenced was naive T cells sorted from blood. Receptors were obtained from a young man in good health.

The rearrangement uses TRBV15 and TRBJ2-2; 8 nucleotides align to TRBD2. The J segment lost 6 bases and the V segment lost 1 base, leaving 7 bases of the junction unmatched. There are 16 residues in the CDR3. From germline, CDR1 is LNHNV and CDR2 YYDKDF (reference sequence). CDR3 DNA: TGTGCCACCAGCAGAGTCCCCAGCGGGAGCCCCGGGGAGCTGTTTTTT. Its protein product is CATSRVPSGSPGELFF.

The table lists this clonotype with many counts. V and J are TRBV12-3 or TRBV12-4 and TRBJ1-1; 8 bases match TRBD1. The trim removed 6 bases at V and 3 bases at J, leaving 6 bases unmatched. This CDR3 region has 14 residues. The CDR3 DNA reads as TGTGCCAGCAGCCCTACAGGGGGTTACACTGAAGCTTTCTTT. Amino acid sequence: CASSPTGGYTEAFF.

Ten or more counts support this clonotype. V usage is TRBV7-2 and J usage is TRBJ1-5; D is perhaps TRBD1 (5 bases). CDR1 SGHTA and CDR2 FQGNSA come from the germline V gene. Trimming pared 2 bases from V and 4 bases from J, leaving 12 bases between. CDR3 length: 15 residues. Here the CDR3 reads CASSLLGVRNQPQHF. The DNA of the CDR3 is TGTGCCAGCAGCTTACTGGGGGTCCGAAATCAGCCCCAGCATTTT.

This clonotype was seen ten or more times. The chain uses TRBV20-1 and TRBJ2-1, with TRBD2 identical over 10 bases. Germline V CDR1 and CDR2: DFQATT, SNEGSKA (reference sequence). This CDR3 has 15 residues. V gave up 5 bases and J gave up 8 bases; unmatched junction bases: 12. The CDR3: CSARDASGRRDEQFF. CDR3 coding DNA: TGCAGTGCTCGGGACGCTAGCGGGAGACGAGATGAGCAGTTCTTC.

V is TRBV29-1 and J is TRBJ2-7; 9 bases match TRBD2. CDR3 length: 14 residues. With 1 base clipped from V and 0 bases from J, the junction kept 1 base outside the gene matches. Germline CDR1 reads SQVTM; CDR2 reads ANQGSEA. CDR3 in DNA: TGCAGCGTTGAAGGCGGGAGGGCCTCCTACGAGCAGTACTTC. Translated, it gives CSVEGGRASYEQYF.

This clonotype appeared many times. The chain is built from TRBV5-6 and TRBJ1-1; D uncertain. The V end was cut by 4 bases, the J end by 1 base, with 11 bases between. The CDR3 is made up of 14 amino acids. The germline V gene encodes CDR1 SGHDT and CDR2 YYEEEE. The CDR3 here is CASSPTSRNTEAFF. Written as DNA, the CDR3 is TGTGCCAGCAGCCCGACATCGCGGAACACTGAAGCTTTCTTT.

This rearrangement joins TRBV7-8 to TRBJ2-3; 9 nucleotides line up with TRBD1. V was clipped by 5 bases and J by 5 bases; unmatched bases: 11. Germline loops: CDR1 SGHVS, CDR2 FQNEAQ. This CDR3 contains 16 residues. The CDR3 is CASSRASGTGRDTQYF. CDR3 coding DNA: TGTGCCAGCAGCAGGGCGTCCGGGACAGGGAGAGATACGCAGTATTTT.

This clonotype was detected only a few times. The chain recombines TRBV2 with TRBJ2-6, with D possibly TRBD2 on 5 matching bases. The germline V gene has CDR1 SNHLY and CDR2 FYNNEI. The length of the CDR3 is 15 residues. V lost 3 bases, J lost 0 bases, and 6 bases lay in between. This CDR3 is CASSERDSGANVLTF. The CDR3 DNA reads TGTGCCAGCAGTGAGAGGGACTCTGGGGCCAACGTCCTGACTTTC.

This clonotype appeared a single time. The rearrangement joins TRBV10-3 to TRBJ2-3; TRBD2 is a possible D gene (6 bases). CDR1 is ENHRY and CDR2 is SYGVKD in the germline V gene. The length of the CDR3 is 15 residues. Trimming pared 2 bases from V and 3 bases from J, leaving 12 bases between. The CDR3 nucleotides are TGTGCCATCAGTGAGGTCGGGGGTAGGACAGATACGCAGTATTTT. It yields the protein CAISEVGGRTDTQYF.

This clonotype came up many times. The rearrangement joins TRBV5-1 to TRBJ2-5; D remains unclear. Germline CDR1 is SGHRS and CDR2 is YFSETQ. Trimming took 0 bases from V and 1 from J, leaving 7 bases between them. The CDR3 contains 14 residues. CDR3 sequence: CASSLGAIQETQYF. The CDR3 coding sequence is TGCGCCAGCAGCTTGGGGGCAATCCAAGAGACCCAGTACTTC.

This clonotype was seen only a few times. The gene calls are TRBV3-1 and TRBJ2-7, with D possibly being TRBD1 (5 bases). V lost 5 bases and J 1 base, leaving 18 bases between the germline ends. This CDR3 has 16 amino acids. Per germline, CDR1 LGHDT and CDR2 YNNKEL (reference sequence). The CDR3 DNA reads as TGTGCCAGCAGCGCGCCCTTCCGACAGAATTCCTACGAGCAGTACTTC. Its translation is CASSAPFRQNSYEQYF.

This clonotype showed up many times. The CDR3 protein is CSARDFTGESSYNEQFF. CDR3 sequence (DNA): TGCAGTGCTAGAGATTTTACGGGGGAGTCCTCCTACAATGAGCAGTTCTTC. V usage is TRBV20-1 and J usage is TRBJ2-1; maybe TRBD2 (6 bases). In germline, CDR1 is DFQATT, CDR2 SNEGSKA (reference sequence). V lost 0 bases, J lost 0 bases, and 15 bases lay in between. This CDR3 region has 17 residues.

The chain joins TRBV5-1 to TRBJ2-5; D is perhaps TRBD1 or TRBD2 (5 bases each). The CDR3 has 14 amino acids. Germline CDR1 is SGHRS and CDR2 is YFSETQ. V lost 4 bases and J 4 bases, leaving 14 bases between the germline ends. The CDR3 DNA reads TGCGCCAGCAGCCTTGACTCTGGGACAGAGACCCAGTACTTC. It encodes CASSLDSGTETQYF.

This clonotype was counted many times. The genes are TRBV6-5 and TRBJ2-1, with D hard to call. Trimming cost V 6 bases and J 3 bases, with 6 bases left between them. CDR3 length equals 12 residues. Looked up from germline, CDR1 is MNHEY and CDR2 is SVGAGI. CDR3 bases: TGTGCCAGCAGGGCAAACTACAATGAGCAGTTCTTC. Translation gives CASRANYNEQFF.

The V and J genes are TRBV11-1 and TRBJ2-3; the D is unclear. V gave up 5 bases and J gave up 3 bases, with 9 bases separating them. CDR1 and CDR2 (germline): SGHAT, FQDESV (reference sequence). The CDR3 sequence is 13 residues long. The DNA for the CDR3 is TGTGCCAGCAGCGGGCGTATGACAGATACGCAGTATTTT. Translating it yields CASSGRMTDTQYF. The whole variable domain, remainder taken from reference TRBV11-1 and TRBJ2-3, is EAEVAQSPRYKITEKSQAVAFWCDPISGHATLYWYRQILGQGPELLVQFQDESVVDDSQLPKDRFSAERLKGVDSTLKIQPAELGDSAMYLCASSGRMTDTQYFGPGTRLTVL.

In its sample, this clonotype was seen many times. The chain recombines TRBV20-1 with TRBJ1-3, with a tentative D call TRBD1 (5 bases). With 3 bases removed from V and 1 base from J, the gap between germline ends came to 7 bases. Germline V CDR1 and CDR2: DFQATT, SNEGSKA (reference sequence). This CDR3 spans 13 amino acids. The CDR3 region is CSARGGSGNTIYF. The CDR3 DNA is TGCAGTGCTAGGGGGGGATCTGGAAACACCATATATTTT.

This clonotype occurred a few times. The J gene is TRBJ2-2, the V gene TRBV12-3 or TRBV12-4; TRBD2 might be the D (7 bases). This CDR3 is 14 amino acids long. The V gene lost 7 bases and the J gene lost 1 base, with 10 bases spanning the gap. Here the CDR3 reads CASTRGGNTGELFF. Here the CDR3 DNA reads TGTGCCAGCACTAGGGGGGGGAACACCGGGGAGCTGTTTTTT.

This clonotype was recorded a few times. The V gene is TRBV5-1, the J gene TRBJ2-1; 9 bases are a match to TRBD2. Unmatched junction bases numbered 7, after V lost 4 bases and J lost 5 bases. Per germline, CDR1 SGHRS and CDR2 YFSETQ. The CDR3 consists of 15 residues. In DNA, the CDR3 is TGCGCCAGCAGCCTTAGCGGGGGACCTAACAATGAGCAGTTCTTC. Its protein is CASSLSGGPNNEQFF.

There are many counts of this clonotype. V usage is TRBV20-1 and J usage is TRBJ2-7; D not resolved. This CDR3 spans 14 amino acids. CDR1 DFQATT and CDR2 SNEGSKA come from the germline V gene (reference sequence). Trimming removed 0 bases at V and 3 bases at J, with 12 bases between. For the CDR3, the DNA is TGCAGTGCTAGAGATCTACGGGCGGACTACGAGCAGTACTTC. Translating it yields CSARDLRADYEQYF.

The chain couples TRBV6-2 or TRBV6-3 to TRBJ2-3; 7 bases match TRBD2. This CDR3 is 16 amino acids long. The J segment lost 4 bases and the V segment lost 3 bases, leaving 10 bases of the junction unmatched. Germline CDR1 and CDR2: MNHEY and SVGEGT. The CDR3 nucleotides read TGTGCCAGCAGTTATACGGCGGGAGAACCCCCAGATACGCAGTATTTT. This translates into CASSYTAGEPPDTQYF.

This clonotype was recorded a few times. V is TRBV12-3 or TRBV12-4 and J is TRBJ2-3; D perhaps matches TRBD1 (5 bases). This CDR3 comprises 14 residues. The ends were cut back, 1 base at V and 4 bases at J, with 9 bases in the middle. The CDR3, as DNA: TGTGCCAGCAGTTTAGAGGCCAGGGCAGATACGCAGTATTTT. Protein: CASSLEARADTQYF.

This clonotype occurred many times. The J gene is TRBJ2-3, the V gene TRBV5-1, with TRBD2 identical over 7 bases. Trimming removed 0 bases from V and 4 bases from J; junction bases left unmatched: 11. The CDR3 runs 17 residues. The germline V gene has CDR1 SGHRS and CDR2 YFSETQ. The CDR3 DNA reads TGCGCCAGCAGCTTGGTCGGCGGGAGTGGAGTCTCAGATACGCAGTATTTT. This sequence encodes CASSLVGGSGVSDTQYF.